This T cell receptor (beta chain) was documented in a study of shared clonotypes between healthy human individuals. Study-wide results and limits: Rarefaction curves obtained for sorted subsets showed sequencing incomplete despite large depth.

Germline V gene lookup returns CDR1 LNHDA and CDR2 SQIVND (reference sequence). The CDR3 length is 13 residues. Trimming left V 3 bases short and J 5 bases short, with 10 bases between. Sequencing was performed with immunoSEQ multiplex PCR; in TCRdb, only in-frame clones are kept and a portion is missing. The sample has 150,000 to 200,000 clones; roughly 93% are singletons. This clone showed up just once. Its antigen is not known. Sequences were obtained from naive CD4+ T cells sorted from blood. This sample's subset: CD45RA+ positively selected. The clonotype comes from a woman aged 30 to 39 in good health. The rearrangement uses TRBV19 and TRBJ1-2; D is undetermined. CDR3 sequence: CASSMDGRYGYTF. The CDR3, as DNA: TGTGCCAGTAGTATGGACGGAAGATATGGCTACACCTTC.